Listed below are T cell receptor beta chains from one sample, sequenced in a study of blood T cell repertoires in COVID-19. Using immunoSEQ multiplex PCR, the repertoire was profiled, and TCRdb retains in-frame clones only, with some absent. In the table there are about 400,000 clones, roughly 90% of which are singletons. The source material was PBMCs or T cells enriched from blood (not recorded which). The receptors were gathered from a woman aged 40 to 49 with acute COVID-19. Both conserved end residues are part of each CDR3. A D gene is named only where the DNA matches it firmly. Clone size is given for some rows only: seen once, a few or many times, or a class if the clone is expanded.

d_gene: TRBD2
j_gene: TRBJ2-5
abundance: .
v_gene: TRBV30
CDR3nt: TGTGCCTGGAGTAGGAACGGGGGGGCTTTCGAGACCCAGTACTTC
CDR3aa: CAWSRNGGAFETQYF

d_gene: .
j_gene: TRBJ1-1
abundance: .
v_gene: TRBV20-1
CDR3nt: TGCAGTGCTAGTTACAGCCTGAACACTGAAGCTTTCTTT
CDR3aa: CSASYSLNTEAFF

d_gene: TRBD1
j_gene: TRBJ2-7
abundance: .
v_gene: TRBV4-1
CDR3nt: TGCGCCAGCAGCCAAGGGTCAGGGGGTCCATGGGAGCAGTACTTC
CDR3aa: CASSQGSGGPWEQYF

d_gene: .
j_gene: TRBJ1-1
abundance: .
v_gene: TRBV5-1
CDR3nt: TGCGCCAGTCGACGGGACTCAAGTACCGGGGAGGCTTTCTTT
CDR3aa: CASRRDSSTGEAFF

d_gene: TRBD1
j_gene: TRBJ1-1
abundance: .
v_gene: TRBV2
CDR3nt: TGTGCCAGCAGTGAGGACAGGGGGCAGCCGAACACTGAAGCTTTCTTT
CDR3aa: CASSEDRGQPNTEAFF

d_gene: TRBD1
j_gene: TRBJ1-6
abundance: .
v_gene: TRBV4-1
CDR3nt: TGCGCCAGCAGCCAACTGGGGACAGGGGAATCACCCCTCCACTTT
CDR3aa: CASSQLGTGESPLHF

d_gene: .
j_gene: TRBJ1-5
abundance: once
v_gene: TRBV6-5
CDR3nt: TGTGCCAGCACCGAATGGGGAGAGCCCCAGCATTTT
CDR3aa: CASTEWGEPQHF

d_gene: TRBD1
j_gene: TRBJ2-7
abundance: once
v_gene: TRBV4-2
CDR3nt: TGTGCCAGCAGCCAAGACAGGGACAGGGTTTCCTACGAGCAGTACTTC
CDR3aa: CASSQDRDRVSYEQYF

d_gene: TRBD1
j_gene: TRBJ1-2
abundance: .
v_gene: TRBV7-9
CDR3nt: TGTGCCAGCAGACCGGGACAGGGTAACTATGGCTACACCTTC
CDR3aa: CASRPGQGNYGYTF

d_gene: TRBD2
j_gene: TRBJ2-3
abundance: .
v_gene: TRBV5-1
CDR3nt: TGCGCCAGCAGCTTGGGGCGGGGGACGGGCACAGATACGCAGTATTTT
CDR3aa: CASSLGRGTGTDTQYF

d_gene: TRBD1
j_gene: TRBJ1-1
abundance: .
v_gene: TRBV18
CDR3nt: TGTGCCAGCTCACCGCAGGGACAGGCGAACACTGAAGCTTTCTTT
CDR3aa: CASSPQGQANTEAFF

d_gene: .
j_gene: TRBJ1-2
abundance: .
v_gene: TRBV5-1
CDR3nt: TGCGCCAGCAGCTTGGGGGAGCGCCCCTATGGCTACACCTTC
CDR3aa: CASSLGERPYGYTF

d_gene: .
j_gene: TRBJ1-2
abundance: .
v_gene: TRBV30
CDR3nt: TGTGCCTGGACCGGGGGGAACTATGGCTACACCTTC
CDR3aa: CAWTGGNYGYTF

d_gene: TRBD1
j_gene: TRBJ2-7
abundance: .
v_gene: TRBV6-5
CDR3nt: TGTGCCAGCAGTTACTCGAAAGGGACAGGGGGGGAGCAGTACTTC
CDR3aa: CASSYSKGTGGEQYF

d_gene: TRBD2
j_gene: TRBJ2-7
abundance: .
v_gene: TRBV4-2
CDR3nt: TGTGCCAGCAGCCAAGGGCTAGCGGGGGGTTCCTACGAGCAGTACTTC
CDR3aa: CASSQGLAGGSYEQYF

d_gene: .
j_gene: TRBJ1-6
abundance: .
v_gene: TRBV6-5
CDR3nt: TGTGCCAGCAGGACCAGGAATGGTTATTCACCCCTCCACTTT
CDR3aa: CASRTRNGYSPLHF

d_gene: .
j_gene: TRBJ1-2
abundance: .
v_gene: TRBV30
CDR3nt: TGTGCCTGGAGCCCTGGGAGGGATGGCTACACCTTC
CDR3aa: CAWSPGRDGYTF

d_gene: .
j_gene: TRBJ2-5
abundance: few
v_gene: TRBV6-5
CDR3nt: TGTGCCAGCAGTTACTCCCAGGGAGAGACCCAGTACTTC
CDR3aa: CASSYSQGETQYF

d_gene: .
j_gene: TRBJ2-7
abundance: .
v_gene: TRBV5-3
CDR3nt: TGTGCCAGAAGCTTGTTGGGCAGGCCTACCTACGAGCAGTACTTC
CDR3aa: CARSLLGRPTYEQYF

d_gene: .
j_gene: TRBJ1-5
abundance: .
v_gene: TRBV19
CDR3nt: TGTGCCAGTGGAAGGGCAGGGGCGCAAGGACAGCCCCAGCATTTT
CDR3aa: CASGRAGAQGQPQHF

d_gene: TRBD1
j_gene: TRBJ2-7
abundance: .
v_gene: TRBV15
CDR3nt: TGTGCCACCAGCAGAGATGGACAGGGGAGGAACGAGCAGTACTTC
CDR3aa: CATSRDGQGRNEQYF

d_gene: TRBD1
j_gene: TRBJ1-5
abundance: once
v_gene: TRBV6-5
CDR3nt: TGTGCCAGCAGTTTGCAGGGGGCTTTCCAGCCCCAGCATTTT
CDR3aa: CASSLQGAFQPQHF

d_gene: .
j_gene: TRBJ2-7
abundance: few
v_gene: TRBV6-6
CDR3nt: TGTGCCAGCAGTTACGGGCGGGGCGAGCAGTACTTC
CDR3aa: CASSYGRGEQYF

d_gene: .
j_gene: TRBJ2-2
abundance: .
v_gene: TRBV3-1/TRBV3-2
CDR3nt: TGTGCCAGCAGCCAAGATTGGGGGGATTACACCGGGGAGCTGTTTTTT
CDR3aa: CASSQDWGDYTGELFF

d_gene: .
j_gene: TRBJ2-3
abundance: few
v_gene: TRBV7-2
CDR3nt: TGTGCCAGCAGCTTAGAAAACCGGGGGTCTGTTGATACGCAGTATTTT
CDR3aa: CASSLENRGSVDTQYF

d_gene: TRBD1
j_gene: TRBJ1-1
abundance: .
v_gene: TRBV18
CDR3nt: TGTGCCAGCTCACCCGTGACAGGGAGGGCTTTCTTT
CDR3aa: CASSPVTGRAFF

d_gene: TRBD2
j_gene: TRBJ2-5
abundance: .
v_gene: TRBV3-1/TRBV3-2
CDR3nt: TGTGCCAGCAGCCAAGGCCCTAGCGGGGGGGGGACCCAGTACTTC
CDR3aa: CASSQGPSGGGTQYF

d_gene: .
j_gene: TRBJ1-2
abundance: .
v_gene: TRBV6-5
CDR3nt: TGTGCCAGCAGCCCCCGGGGGGGCTACACCTTC
CDR3aa: CASSPRGGYTF

d_gene: .
j_gene: TRBJ1-2
abundance: .
v_gene: TRBV29-1
CDR3nt: TGCAGCGTTGCCCAGGGAACGAACTATGGCTACACCTTC
CDR3aa: CSVAQGTNYGYTF

d_gene: TRBD1
j_gene: TRBJ1-2
abundance: few
v_gene: TRBV5-1
CDR3nt: TGCGCCAGCAGCTTGGACAGGGGGCTCGATGGCTACACCTTC
CDR3aa: CASSLDRGLDGYTF

d_gene: .
j_gene: TRBJ2-5
abundance: .
v_gene: TRBV5-8
CDR3nt: TGTGCCAGCAGCCCGACCCACCCAGGGGGGGAGACCCAGTACTTC
CDR3aa: CASSPTHPGGETQYF

d_gene: .
j_gene: TRBJ1-2
abundance: .
v_gene: TRBV7-9
CDR3nt: TGTGCCAGCAGCTTGGGCAGCAAGAACTATGGCTACACCTTC
CDR3aa: CASSLGSKNYGYTF

d_gene: .
j_gene: TRBJ1-2
abundance: .
v_gene: TRBV12-5
CDR3nt: TGTGCTAGTGGTTTGGTATTGGAACGAGTGCGGATTGGCTACACCTTC
CDR3aa: CASGLVLERVRIGYTF

d_gene: TRBD1
j_gene: TRBJ1-2
abundance: .
v_gene: TRBV30
CDR3nt: TGTGCCTGGACCAAAGGGGGCTTCAGTGGCTACACCTTC
CDR3aa: CAWTKGGFSGYTF

d_gene: .
j_gene: TRBJ2-3
abundance: .
v_gene: TRBV12-3/TRBV12-4
CDR3nt: TGTGCCAGCAGTTCTAGCCGGGTAGATACGCAGTATTTT
CDR3aa: CASSSSRVDTQYF

d_gene: TRBD1
j_gene: TRBJ1-1
abundance: .
v_gene: TRBV18
CDR3nt: TGTGCCAGCTCACCCAGGACAGGAGAGAACACTGAAGCTTTCTTT
CDR3aa: CASSPRTGENTEAFF

d_gene: TRBD1
j_gene: TRBJ1-2
abundance: few
v_gene: TRBV27
CDR3nt: TGTGCCAGCAGTTCCAGACAGGGGGTTAACTATGGCTACACCTTC
CDR3aa: CASSSRQGVNYGYTF

d_gene: .
j_gene: TRBJ2-3
abundance: .
v_gene: TRBV25-1
CDR3nt: TGTGCCAGCAGTGAATTCAGGGGCCCAGATACGCAGTATTTT
CDR3aa: CASSEFRGPDTQYF

d_gene: TRBD1
j_gene: TRBJ2-7
abundance: .
v_gene: TRBV6-5
CDR3nt: TGTGCCAGCAGTTACTCGCGGACAGGGGCCTACGAGCAGTACTTC
CDR3aa: CASSYSRTGAYEQYF

d_gene: TRBD1
j_gene: TRBJ2-7
abundance: .
v_gene: TRBV11-2
CDR3nt: TGTGCCAGCAGTCTTCGGACAGGGGGCTACGAGCAGTACTTC
CDR3aa: CASSLRTGGYEQYF

d_gene: .
j_gene: TRBJ2-5
abundance: .
v_gene: TRBV2
CDR3nt: TGTGCCAGAGCCGGGTTAGCAGAGACCCAGTACTTC
CDR3aa: CARAGLAETQYF

d_gene: .
j_gene: TRBJ2-7
abundance: .
v_gene: TRBV3-1/TRBV3-2
CDR3nt: TGTGCCAGCAGCCAAGTTCTGGGAGCCTCCTACGAGCAGTACTTC
CDR3aa: CASSQVLGASYEQYF

d_gene: TRBD1
j_gene: TRBJ1-5
abundance: .
v_gene: TRBV30
CDR3nt: TGTGCCTGGAACAGGGGGAGGAAACAGCCCCAGCATTTT
CDR3aa: CAWNRGRKQPQHF

d_gene: .
j_gene: TRBJ1-2
abundance: .
v_gene: TRBV11-2
CDR3nt: TGTGCCAGCAGCTTAGACAGAAACTATGGCTACACCTTC
CDR3aa: CASSLDRNYGYTF

d_gene: TRBD1
j_gene: TRBJ1-1
abundance: once
v_gene: TRBV5-1
CDR3nt: TGCGCCAGCAGCTCCACAGGGGATATCACTGAAGCTTTCTTT
CDR3aa: CASSSTGDITEAFF

d_gene: .
j_gene: TRBJ1-5
abundance: .
v_gene: TRBV18
CDR3nt: TGTGCCAGCTCACCATTTTCAGGTCAGCCCCAGCATTTT
CDR3aa: CASSPFSGQPQHF

d_gene: TRBD1
j_gene: TRBJ1-2
abundance: .
v_gene: TRBV6-2/TRBV6-3
CDR3nt: TGTGCCAGCAGTTCTTCCGGGACAGGGTTTTACTATGGCTACACCTTC
CDR3aa: CASSSSGTGFYYGYTF

d_gene: .
j_gene: TRBJ1-4
abundance: .
v_gene: TRBV20-1
CDR3nt: TGCAGTGCGTATGCGAATGAAAAACTGTTTTTT
CDR3aa: CSAYANEKLFF

d_gene: TRBD1
j_gene: TRBJ1-5
abundance: .
v_gene: TRBV19
CDR3nt: TGTGCCAGTAGTTCTTGGACAGGGCTCTATAGCAATCAGCCCCAGCATTTT
CDR3aa: CASSSWTGLYSNQPQHF

d_gene: .
j_gene: TRBJ1-1
abundance: .
v_gene: TRBV2
CDR3nt: TGTGCCAGCAGTGACGGACTTATGAACACTGAAGCTTTCTTT
CDR3aa: CASSDGLMNTEAFF

d_gene: TRBD1
j_gene: TRBJ2-7
abundance: .
v_gene: TRBV15
CDR3nt: TGTGCCACCAGCAGAGTACGAGGGACAGAATCCTACGAGCAGTACTTC
CDR3aa: CATSRVRGTESYEQYF

d_gene: TRBD1
j_gene: TRBJ2-1
abundance: .
v_gene: TRBV9
CDR3nt: TGTGCCAGCAGCGTATGGACAGGGGGAGGAGAGCAGTTCTTC
CDR3aa: CASSVWTGGGEQFF

d_gene: TRBD1
j_gene: TRBJ1-1
abundance: .
v_gene: TRBV9
CDR3nt: TGTGCCAGCAGCGTGGCGGGACAGATGAACACTGAAGCTTTCTTT
CDR3aa: CASSVAGQMNTEAFF

d_gene: .
j_gene: TRBJ1-2
abundance: .
v_gene: TRBV25-1
CDR3nt: TGTGCCAGCAGTGAAGCAGGGGATGGCTACACCTTC
CDR3aa: CASSEAGDGYTF

d_gene: .
j_gene: TRBJ2-7
abundance: .
v_gene: TRBV5-3
CDR3nt: TGTGCCAGAAGCCCCCTCGAGCAGTACTTC
CDR3aa: CARSPLEQYF

d_gene: TRBD1
j_gene: TRBJ2-1
abundance: .
v_gene: TRBV6-4
CDR3nt: TGTGCCAGCAGTGATGGGGACAGAGTGTTGGGTGAGCAGTTCTTC
CDR3aa: CASSDGDRVLGEQFF